The 15 T cell receptor beta chains reported below all come from one sample, sequenced in a study of blood T cell repertoires in COVID-19. Measured with immunoSEQ multiplex PCR; TCRdb has only the in-frame clones, and not every one. The sample carries 350,000 to 400,000 clones, approximately 90% recorded once. Sample: PBMCs or T cells enriched from blood (not recorded which). The receptors stem from a woman aged 30 to 39 with acute COVID-19.

This sequence joins TRBV5-4 and TRBJ2-3; 8 nucleotides align to TRBD1. This CDR3 region has 14 residues. Germline CDR1 reads SGHNT; CDR2 reads YYREEE (reference sequence). The trim removed 0 bases at V and 6 bases at J, leaving 3 bases unmatched. The CDR3 nucleotides read TGTGCCAGCAGCTTGGATCAGGGGGCGGATACGCAGTATTTT. Its translation is CASSLDQGADTQYF.

CDR3 sequence reads: CASSHGTIDLAEQYF. The CDR3, as DNA: TGTGCCAGCAGCCACGGGACTATCGACCTGGCCGAGCAGTACTTC. The rearrangement uses TRBV7-9 and TRBJ2-7; 7 bases line up with TRBD2. This CDR3 has 15 amino acids. Trimming at V came to 5 bases and at J to 6 bases, leaving 13 bases not matched to a gene. In germline, CDR1 is SEHNR, CDR2 FQNEAQ (reference sequence).

The chain couples TRBV5-1 to TRBJ1-1; TRBD1 agrees at 10 bases. The ends lost 3 bases at V and 8 bases at J; junction bases unmatched: 7. Germline lookup yields CDR1 SGHRS and CDR2 YFSETQ. The CDR3 contains 14 residues. This CDR3 is CASSSLEGQGEAFF. The DNA for the CDR3 is TGCGCCAGCAGCTCACTTGAGGGACAGGGGGAAGCTTTCTTT.

Concerning this clone itself: Here the CDR3 omits its conserved ending phenylalanine or tryptophan, so a read error is the likely source. The limits of the CDR3 on the DNA are not certain, so only TCRdb's listed CDR3 is given. This sequence joins TRBV23-1 and TRBJ1-2. TRBV23-1 is treated as an ORF (open reading frame) with a function not yet certain. The CDR3 spans 16 amino acids, including both terminal residues. The CDR3 region is CASSQSLADYWSLREI.

This clone is a singleton in its sample. V gene TRBV15 combines with J gene TRBJ1-5, with D perhaps matching TRBD1 (5 bases). This CDR3 has 12 residues. Germline V CDR1 and CDR2: LNHNV, YYDKDF (reference sequence). Trimming pared 5 bases from V and 5 bases from J, leaving 7 bases between. CDR3 amino acids: CATSQTDQPQHF. The CDR3 coding sequence is TGTGCCACCAGCCAGACAGATCAGCCCCAGCATTTT.

Comments on this clone: The same CDR3 arises from other DNA sequences in this sample as well. This rearrangement joins TRBV5-1 to TRBJ2-1; D is unclear. CDR3 length equals 12 residues. Trimming left V 1 base short and J 5 bases short, with 4 bases between. Per germline, CDR1 SGHRS and CDR2 YFSETQ. The CDR3 loop reads CASSLLNNEQFF. In nucleotides, the CDR3 is TGCGCCAGCAGCTTGCTTAACAATGAGCAGTTCTTC.

In this sample, this clone turned up once. The J gene is TRBJ1-4, the V gene TRBV6-5, with no clear D. The CDR3 length is 15 residues. The V gene lost 6 bases and the J gene lost 5 bases, with 16 bases spanning the gap. The germline gives CDR1 MNHEY, CDR2 SVGAGI. In DNA form, the CDR3 reads TGTGCCAGCAGCGATATGCCAGGCGGGAATGAAAAACTGTTTTTT. Translated, it gives CASSDMPGGNEKLFF.

The chain joins TRBV19 to TRBJ1-2, with TRBD1 identical over 10 bases. After removal of 0 bases from V and 2 bases from J, the junction contained 6 bases not matched to a gene. The V gene's germline CDR1 is LNHDA and CDR2 SQIVND (reference sequence). The CDR3 has 17 residues. The CDR3 region is CASSIDTPGQGNYGYTF. Here the CDR3 DNA reads TGTGCCAGTAGTATAGACACACCGGGACAGGGGAACTATGGCTACACCTTC.

This clone was seen just once. V gene TRBV5-1 combines with J gene TRBJ2-5, with a weak D call TRBD1 (7 bases). This CDR3 is 13 amino acids long. V shed 4 bases and J shed 4 bases, with 11 bases lying between them. From germline, CDR1 is SGHRS and CDR2 YFSETQ. This chain's CDR3 is CASSPQGGETQYF. For the CDR3, the DNA is TGCGCCAGCAGCCCGCAGGGGGGAGAGACCCAGTACTTC.

CDR3 DNA sequence: TGTGCCAGCAACAGAGGACTGGAGCAGTTCTTC. Encoded protein: CASNRGLEQFF. V gene TRBV6-5 combines with J gene TRBJ2-1; a weak D match, TRBD2 (5 bases). The CDR3 consists of 11 residues. V lost 7 bases and J lost 10, with 11 bases in between. Germline CDR1 MNHEY, CDR2 SVGAGI.

The chain's CDR3 is CASSGIGSYNEQFF. The DNA for the CDR3 is TGTGCCAGCAGTGGAATCGGCTCCTACAATGAGCAGTTCTTC. The V call is TRBV2, the J call TRBJ2-1; D gene ambiguous. Trimming took 4 bases from V and 0 from J, leaving 7 bases between them. CDR3 length: 14 amino acids. Germline V gene lookup returns CDR1 SNHLY and CDR2 FYNNEI.

The chain is built from TRBV25-1 and TRBJ2-3; 9 bases are a match to TRBD2. CDR3 length: 17 residues. Germline V gene data show CDR1 as MGHDK and CDR2 as SYGVNS. V was clipped by 5 bases and J by 4 bases; unmatched bases: 13. CDR3 amino acids: CASSRKGASGAADTQYF. The CDR3 DNA follows: TGTGCCAGCAGTCGTAAAGGGGCTAGCGGGGCTGCAGATACGCAGTATTTT.

This clone was observed a handful of times. This chain connects TRBV21-1 to TRBJ1-4; the D call of TRBD1 is as the table states it, not checked on the DNA. TRBV21-1 is reported as a pseudogene. This CDR3 spans 19 amino acids. CDR3 sequence (DNA): TGTGCCAGCAGTCGATCTTACCGGGACAGGGGTCCAACTAATGAAAAACTGTTTTTT. It codes for CASSRSYRDRGPTNEKLFF.

CDR3 in amino acids: CASSINRGQPQHF. Written as DNA, the CDR3 is TGTGCCAGCAGCATAAACAGGGGCCAGCCCCAGCATTTT. The genes are TRBV6-5 and TRBJ1-5, with 7 bases aligning to TRBD1. Germline assignment: CDR1 MNHEY and CDR2 SVGAGI. The CDR3 runs 13 residues. Germline trimming cut 6 bases from V and 7 bases from J; bases unmatched to any gene: 6.

The chain couples TRBV6-5 to TRBJ1-2, with 8 bases identical to TRBD1. The J segment lost 7 bases and the V segment lost 6 bases, leaving 13 bases of the junction unmatched. The germline gives CDR1 MNHEY, CDR2 SVGAGI. The CDR3 has 15 amino acids. The CDR3 reads CASRDPLQGAGGYTF. The CDR3 DNA sequence: TGTGCCAGCAGGGATCCTCTCCAGGGGGCAGGTGGCTACACCTTC.